The 17 T cell receptor beta chains given below trace back to one sample, sequenced in a study of T cell responses to AZD1222 COVID-19 vaccine. Only in-frame clones appear in the TCRdb table, and some are missing; sequencing was by immunoSEQ multiplex PCR. Among 200,000 or so clones listed, roughly 92% were seen once. Source: peripheral blood, taken 28 days after the second AZD1222 dose. These receptors were obtained from an adult who received the AZD1222 COVID-19 vaccine.

The rearrangement uses TRBV6-1 and TRBJ1-4, with TRBD1 as a possible D gene (5 bases). Germline-derived CDR1 and CDR2 are MNHNS and SASEGT. V lost 0 bases, J lost 6 bases, and 11 bases lay in between. The CDR3 has 15 residues. The CDR3 is CASSEARDAYEKLFF. CDR3 nucleotides: TGTGCCAGCAGTGAAGCCCGGGACGCCTATGAAAAACTGTTTTTT.

The chain has TRBV19 and TRBJ1-1; unclear D gene. Germline V gives CDR1 LNHDA, CDR2 SQIVND (reference sequence). The CDR3 length is 14 residues. Trimming removed 1 base at V and 5 bases at J, with 11 bases between. This CDR3 is CASSIGLAGTEAFF. DNA for the CDR3: TGTGCCAGTAGTATAGGGTTAGCGGGAACTGAAGCTTTCTTT.

This clone was picked up one time. This chain links TRBV28 with TRBJ2-5, with D perhaps TRBD2 (6 bases). The V and J ends lost 6 bases and 9 bases respectively, with 14 bases between them. The CDR3 has 12 residues. CDR1 is MDHEN, CDR2 SYDVKM, per germline. This chain's CDR3 is CASSIAPGAQYF. The CDR3 nucleotides read TGTGCCAGCAGCATTGCCCCGGGGGCCCAGTACTTC.

V and J are TRBV15 and TRBJ2-1, with D perhaps matching TRBD2 (6 bases). V dropped 0 bases and J dropped 9 bases, with 9 bases sitting between them. Germline V gene lookup returns CDR1 LNHNV and CDR2 YYDKDF (reference sequence). The CDR3 is made up of 13 amino acids. The CDR3 protein is CATSREVGGEQFF. The CDR3 DNA follows: TGTGCCACCAGCAGAGAGGTCGGGGGTGAGCAGTTCTTC.

The gene calls are TRBV27 and TRBJ1-2, with D unresolved. V lost 11 bases to trimming and J lost 5 bases, with 12 bases between them. The germline V gene has CDR1 MNHEY and CDR2 SMNVEV (reference sequence). The CDR3 consists of 11 residues. The CDR3 here is CAVLGGYGYTF. The CDR3 DNA follows: TGTGCCGTCCTGGGAGGTTATGGCTACACCTTC.

The chain employs TRBV5-1 and TRBJ2-2, with D perhaps given as TRBD1 or TRBD2 (5 bases each). The CDR3 sequence is 17 residues long. With 0 bases removed from V and 4 bases from J, the gap between germline ends came to 16 bases. The germline gives CDR1 SGHRS, CDR2 YFSETQ. The CDR3 region has the DNA TGCGCCAGCAGCTTGGTAGGGAGCAGGGTAGGCACCGGGGAGCTGTTTTTT. Its protein is CASSLVGSRVGTGELFF.

This clone showed up just once. The rearrangement links TRBV7-9 to TRBJ2-1, with D possibly matching TRBD2 (5 bases). CDR1 is SEHNR and CDR2 is FQNEAQ in the germline V gene (reference sequence). V was trimmed by 7 bases and J by 0 bases, leaving 13 bases between them. The CDR3 runs 15 residues. As DNA, the CDR3 is TGTGCCAGCACGAGGACGGGAAGCTCCTACAATGAGCAGTTCTTC. It translates to CASTRTGSSYNEQFF.

The chain couples TRBV6-1 to TRBJ1-1, with D possibly matching TRBD1 (5 bases). The V end lost 3 bases, the J end lost 4 bases, and 15 bases lay between the germline ends. The CDR3 contains 15 residues. Per germline, CDR1 MNHNS and CDR2 SASEGT. The DNA for the CDR3 is TGTGCCAGCAGTGATTGGGGTAGGGGAGCCACTGAAGCTTTCTTT. Protein sequence: CASSDWGRGATEAFF.

V usage is TRBV6-5 and J usage is TRBJ1-2; tentatively, D is TRBD1 (6 bases). The germline V gene encodes CDR1 MNHEY and CDR2 SVGAGI. The CDR3 is made up of 13 amino acids. Trimming took off 5 bases at V and 8 bases at J, with 15 bases between the two ends. As DNA, the CDR3 is TGTGCCAGCAGTCCCGAGGGGGGACACGGCTACACCTTC. Amino acid sequence: CASSPEGGHGYTF.

The chain uses TRBV5-4 and TRBJ2-7; 12 nucleotides agree with TRBD1. Germline CDR1 and CDR2: SGHNT and YYREEE (reference sequence). The J segment lost 0 bases and the V segment lost 3 bases, leaving 7 bases of the junction unmatched. The CDR3 length is 17 residues. CDR3: CASSSRDRGPTSYEQYF. DNA of the CDR3: TGTGCCAGCAGCTCCCGGGACAGGGGGCCCACCTCCTACGAGCAGTACTTC.

A few counts support this clone. The V call is TRBV19, the J call TRBJ1-1; D call uncertain. The germline V gene encodes CDR1 LNHDA and CDR2 SQIVND (reference sequence). The CDR3 runs to 13 residues. V was shortened by 6 bases and J by 4 bases, with 12 bases between the two germline ends. CDR3 region: CASRPESGTEAFF. In DNA, the CDR3 is TGTGCCAGTAGGCCTGAGTCCGGCACTGAAGCTTTCTTT.

The chain combines TRBV5-1 with TRBJ1-2, with D perhaps matching TRBD1 (5 bases). The V gene lost 4 bases and the J gene lost 7 bases, with 23 bases spanning the gap. Germline V CDR1 and CDR2: SGHRS, YFSETQ. The CDR3 runs to 16 residues. CDR3 DNA sequence: TGCGCCAGCAGCGCTAGCGACAGCCTACTTATCGGTGGCTACACCTTC. Amino acids: CASSASDSLLIGGYTF.

The chain couples TRBV2 to TRBJ2-3; D perhaps matches TRBD2 (5 bases). The CDR3 runs to 10 residues. The ends were cut back, 9 bases at V and 4 bases at J, with 5 bases in the middle. The germline V gene has CDR1 SNHLY and CDR2 FYNNEI. The CDR3 nucleotides read TGTGCCAGGGAGGCAGATACGCAGTATTTT. This encodes CAREADTQYF.

The chain recombines TRBV30 with TRBJ1-5; 9 bases are a match to TRBD1. Per germline, CDR1 GTSNPN and CDR2 SVGIG (reference sequence). J was trimmed by 2 bases and V by 2 bases; bases with no gene match: 7. CDR3 length: 16 amino acids. CDR3: CAWSPPRDRGNQPQHF. Written as DNA, the CDR3 is TGTGCCTGGAGTCCCCCGAGGGACAGGGGCAATCAGCCCCAGCATTTT.

V usage is TRBV30 and J usage is TRBJ1-1, with D uncertain. V was pared by 1 base and J by 7 bases, with 7 bases between. Germline V gene data show CDR1 as GTSNPN and CDR2 as SVGIG (reference sequence). This CDR3 has 11 residues. This CDR3 is CAWSGPDEAFF. CDR3 nucleotides: TGTGCCTGGAGTGGTCCTGATGAAGCTTTCTTT.

The J gene is TRBJ1-2, the V gene TRBV5-4, with 7 bases lining up with TRBD1. The V gene end was trimmed by 3 bases and the J gene end by 4 bases; junction bases not matched to a gene: 6. The CDR3 totals 14 residues. CDR1 is SGHNT and CDR2 is YYREEE in the germline V gene (reference sequence). DNA of the CDR3: TGTGCCAGCAGCTCGGGACAGATCTTCTATGGCTACACCTTC. Protein sequence: CASSSGQIFYGYTF. The full variable domain, completed using reference TRBV5-4 and TRBJ1-2, is ETGVTQSPTHLIKTRGQQVTLRCSSQSGHNTVSWYQQALGQGPQFIFQYYREEENGRGNFPPRFSGLQFPNYSSELNVNALELDDSALYLCASSSGQIFYGYTFGSGTRLTVV.

This clone came up once. The chain uses TRBV23-1 and TRBJ2-3, with D possibly being TRBD2 (5 bases). TRBV23-1 is designated an ORF whose function remains uncertain. Deletions cut 4 bases from V and 0 bases from J, with 11 bases between. This CDR3 region has 15 residues. The CDR3 DNA sequence: TGCGCCAGCAGTCCCAGCGGATATAGCACAGATACGCAGTATTTT. It encodes CASSPSGYSTDTQYF.